The clone carrying this TCR beta chain appeared a few times. Its antigen is currently unknown. Trimming left V 10 bases short and J 4 bases short, with 20 bases between. The V gene's germline CDR1 is WSHSY and CDR2 SAAADI. The CDR3 is made up of 14 amino acids. The TCR beta profiling, which covered VDJ combination and CDR3 sequence, was carried out using genomic DNA as the template. TCRdb called the reads again in MiXCR, with one record for every CDR3 protein. The top ten clones hold approximately 9.7% of a sample with around 200,000 distinct CDR3 sequences, less than 60% of them seen once. This entry belongs to a study of CD8+CD57+ T cells in acquired aplastic anemia. Turning to the study itself: An average of about 3.2 ug of DNA was obtained from sorted CD4+ and CD8+ cells.

Study outcomes and limitations: Patients had fewer than 35 CD8+ CDR3 sequences in common with controls (the shared set).

All sequencing subjects had displayed CD8+CD57+ cell expansion on flow cytometry. Prior therapy had not been administered to any patient at the time of blood sampling. This chain uses TRBV10-2 with TRBJ2-7; D is unclear. The origin of this receptor is a human donor with aplastic anemia. The sample taken for sequencing was sorted CD4+, CD8+, or CD8+CD57+ T cells (not recorded which) from PBMCs. CDR3 in DNA: TGCGCCACCCAACAAAATCCCCTAAAATACGAGCAGTACTTC. Its translation: CATQQNPLKYEQYF.